The 10 T cell receptor beta chains reported below all come from one sample, sequenced in a study of shared clonotypes between healthy human individuals. The repertoire was sequenced with immunoSEQ multiplex PCR; TCRdb's copy has only in-frame clones and lacks some. The sample consists of about 600,000 clones, 97% of them appearing once. Sequenced material: naive CD4+ T cells sorted from blood. Subset defined: CD45RA+ positively selected. These TCRs come from a woman aged 25-40 years in good health.

The chain is built from TRBV5-1 and TRBJ2-3; D unclear. The germline V gene encodes CDR1 SGHRS and CDR2 YFSETQ. Trimming pared 0 bases from V and 1 base from J, leaving 6 bases between. The CDR3 spans 14 residues. CDR3 sequence: CASSLGAGTDTQYF. CDR3 nucleotides: TGCGCCAGCAGCTTGGGGGCGGGCACAGATACGCAGTATTTT.

The chain has TRBV5-1 and TRBJ2-1; TRBD1 aligns across 9 bases. The CDR3 loop spans 14 amino acids. V shed 0 bases and J 7 bases; nucleotides not matched to a gene: 2. Germline V gene data show CDR1 as SGHRS and CDR2 as YFSETQ. The CDR3 DNA reads TGCGCCAGCAGCTTGGGGGACAGGGTTAATGAGCAGTTCTTC. It is translated as CASSLGDRVNEQFF.

This clone was picked up one time. This chain connects TRBV5-1 to TRBJ2-5; no clear D. CDR3 length: 13 residues. Deletions cut 5 bases from V and 4 bases from J, with 12 bases between. Per the germline V gene, CDR1 is SGHRS and CDR2 is YFSETQ. CDR3 in amino acids: CASRYSPRETQYF. DNA for the CDR3: TGCGCCAGCAGATACAGCCCCCGAGAGACCCAGTACTTC.

V is TRBV11-2 and J is TRBJ2-2; 11 bases are a match to TRBD1. CDR1 and CDR2 from the germline V gene are SGHAT and FQNNGV. J lost 4 bases, V lost 3 bases, and 4 bases had no gene match. The CDR3 covers 16 residues. The CDR3, as DNA: TGTGCCAGCAGCTTCCCGGACAGGGGGCGCACCGGGGAGCTGTTTTTT. It is translated as CASSFPDRGRTGELFF. Drawing the rest from reference TRBV11-2 and TRBJ2-2, the complete variable domain is EAGVAQSPRYKIIEKRQSVAFWCNPISGHATLYWYQQILGQGPKLLIQFQNNGVVDDSQLPKDRFSAERLKGVDSTLKIQPAKLEDSAVYLCASSFPDRGRTGELFFGEGSRLTVL.

This chain joins TRBV18 and TRBJ1-1; D remains unclear. Trimming pared 2 bases from V and 6 bases from J, leaving 13 bases between. Looked up from germline, CDR1 is KGHSH and CDR2 is LQKENI. The CDR3 extends over 14 amino acids. This CDR3 reads CASSPRHSTPEAFF. For the CDR3, the DNA is TGTGCCAGCTCACCAAGGCATAGTACCCCTGAAGCTTTCTTT.

The chain carries TRBV4-1 and TRBJ2-7; unclear D gene. CDR1 is MGHRA, CDR2 YSYEKL, per germline. V lost 4 bases, J lost 2 bases, and 15 bases lay in between. This CDR3 contains 15 residues. CDR3 bases: TGCGCCAGCAGCCTCGGGCGAGCAATTGCCTACGAGCAGTACTTC. The encoded protein is CASSLGRAIAYEQYF.

This chain uses TRBV5-1 with TRBJ1-1; D not certain. V dropped 0 bases and J dropped 0 bases, with 6 bases sitting between them. Germline V gene data show CDR1 as SGHRS and CDR2 as YFSETQ. This CDR3 contains 14 residues. Written as DNA, the CDR3 is TGCGCCAGCAGCTTGGCGGGTATGAACACTGAAGCTTTCTTT. Translating it yields CASSLAGMNTEAFF.

A few counts support this clone. V usage is TRBV29-1 and J usage is TRBJ1-1; D remains unclear. The CDR3 covers 9 residues. Germline V lookup: CDR1 SQVTM, CDR2 ANQGSEA. Between the trimmed V and J ends, which lost 7 bases and 3 bases, there was a span of 3 bases. CDR3 sequence reads: CSDDTEAFF. Written as DNA, the CDR3 is TGCAGCGACGACACTGAAGCTTTCTTT.

This clone was counted once. The genes are TRBV19 and TRBJ1-2, with 10 bases that match TRBD1. After removal of 6 bases from V and 2 bases from J, the junction contained 3 bases not matched to a gene. CDR3 size: 14 residues. CDR1 and CDR2 (germline): LNHDA, SQIVND (reference sequence). CDR3 sequence (DNA): TGTGCCAGTAGCGGGACAGGGGCCAACTATGGCTACACCTTC. Encoded protein: CASSGTGANYGYTF.

The CDR3: CASSRSGGTGNPRGEAFF. As DNA, the CDR3 is TGTGCCAGCAGCCGCTCCGGAGGGACAGGGAATCCTAGAGGTGAAGCTTTCTTT. The V gene is TRBV9, the J gene TRBJ1-1; 9 nucleotides match TRBD1. The germline V gene encodes CDR1 SGDLS and CDR2 YYNGEE. The CDR3 loop spans 18 amino acids. The ends lost 4 bases at V and 7 bases at J; junction bases unmatched: 20. The complete variable domain, with remaining parts taken from reference TRBV9 and TRBJ1-1, reads DSGVTQTPKHLITATGQRVTLRCSPRSGDLSVYWYQQSLDQGLQFLIQYYNGEERAKGNILERFSAQQFPDLHSELNLSSLELGDSALYFCASSRSGGTGNPRGEAFFGQGTRLTVV.